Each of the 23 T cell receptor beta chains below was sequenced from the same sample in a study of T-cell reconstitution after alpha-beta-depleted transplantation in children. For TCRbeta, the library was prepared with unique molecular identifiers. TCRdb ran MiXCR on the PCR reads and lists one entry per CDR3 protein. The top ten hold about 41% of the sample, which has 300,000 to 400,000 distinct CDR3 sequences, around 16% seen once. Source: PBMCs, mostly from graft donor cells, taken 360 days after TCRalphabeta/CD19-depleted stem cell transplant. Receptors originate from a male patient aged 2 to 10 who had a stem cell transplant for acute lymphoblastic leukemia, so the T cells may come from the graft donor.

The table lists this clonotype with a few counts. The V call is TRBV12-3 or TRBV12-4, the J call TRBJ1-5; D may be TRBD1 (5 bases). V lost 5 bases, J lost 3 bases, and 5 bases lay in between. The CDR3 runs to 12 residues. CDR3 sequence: CASSGANQPQHF. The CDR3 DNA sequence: TGTGCCAGCAGTGGGGCCAATCAGCCCCAGCATTTT.

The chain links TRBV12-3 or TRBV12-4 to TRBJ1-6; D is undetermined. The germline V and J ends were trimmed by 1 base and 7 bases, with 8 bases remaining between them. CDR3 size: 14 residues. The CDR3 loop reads CASSLGRGNSPLHF. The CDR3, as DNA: TGTGCCAGCAGTTTAGGGCGCGGAAATTCACCCCTCCACTTT.

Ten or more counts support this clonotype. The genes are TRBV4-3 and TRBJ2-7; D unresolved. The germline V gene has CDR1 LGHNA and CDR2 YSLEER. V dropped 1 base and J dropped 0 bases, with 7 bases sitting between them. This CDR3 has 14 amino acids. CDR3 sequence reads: CASSQVYHSYEQYF. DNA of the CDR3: TGCGCCAGCAGCCAAGTTTACCACTCCTACGAGCAGTACTTC.

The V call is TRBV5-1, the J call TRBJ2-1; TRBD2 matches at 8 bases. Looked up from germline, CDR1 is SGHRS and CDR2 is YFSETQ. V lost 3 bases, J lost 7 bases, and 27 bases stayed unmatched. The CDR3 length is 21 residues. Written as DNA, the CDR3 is TGCGCCAGCAGCTCCCCGTTGGACCCTGTCGAAGCGGGAGTAAATTATAATGAGCAGTTCTTC. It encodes CASSSPLDPVEAGVNYNEQFF.

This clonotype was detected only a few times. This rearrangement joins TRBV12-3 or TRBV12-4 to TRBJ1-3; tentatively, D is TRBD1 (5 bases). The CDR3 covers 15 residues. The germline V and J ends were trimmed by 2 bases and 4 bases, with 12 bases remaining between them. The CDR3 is CASSLSGDPGNTIYF. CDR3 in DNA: TGTGCCAGCAGTTTAAGCGGGGACCCGGGAAACACCATATATTTT.

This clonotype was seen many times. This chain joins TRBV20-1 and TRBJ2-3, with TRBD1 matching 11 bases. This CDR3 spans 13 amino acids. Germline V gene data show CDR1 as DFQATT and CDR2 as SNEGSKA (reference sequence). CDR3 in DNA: TGCATGGGACAGGGGGTACCCACAGATACGCAGTATTTT. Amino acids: CMGQGVPTDTQYF.

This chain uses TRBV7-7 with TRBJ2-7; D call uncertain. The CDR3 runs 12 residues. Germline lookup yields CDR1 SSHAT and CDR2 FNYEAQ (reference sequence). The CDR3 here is CAILTDSYEQYF. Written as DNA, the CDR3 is TGTGCTATCCTGACGGATTCCTACGAGCAGTACTTC.

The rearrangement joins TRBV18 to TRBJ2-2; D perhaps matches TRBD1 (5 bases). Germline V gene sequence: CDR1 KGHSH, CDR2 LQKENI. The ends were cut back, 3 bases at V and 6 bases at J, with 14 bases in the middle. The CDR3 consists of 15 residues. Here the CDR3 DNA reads TGTGCCAGCTCACCCAGACAGAGTGATTCCGGGGAGCTGTTTTTT. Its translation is CASSPRQSDSGELFF.

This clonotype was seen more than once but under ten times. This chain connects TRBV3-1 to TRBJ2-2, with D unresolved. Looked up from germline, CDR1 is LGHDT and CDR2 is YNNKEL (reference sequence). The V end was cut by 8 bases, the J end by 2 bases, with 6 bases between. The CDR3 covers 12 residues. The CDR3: CASGYNTGELFF. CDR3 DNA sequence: TGTGCCAGCGGTTATAACACCGGGGAGCTGTTTTTT. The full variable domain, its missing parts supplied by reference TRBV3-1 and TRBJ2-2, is DTAVSQTPKYLVTQMGNDKSIKCEQNLGHDTMYWYKQDSKKFLKIMFSYNNKELIINETVPNRFSPKSPDKAHLNLHINSLELGDSAVYFCASGYNTGELFFGEGSRLTVL.

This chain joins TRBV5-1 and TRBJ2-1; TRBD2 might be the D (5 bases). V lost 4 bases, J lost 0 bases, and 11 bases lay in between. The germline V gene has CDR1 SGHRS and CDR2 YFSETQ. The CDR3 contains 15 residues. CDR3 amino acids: CASSRSASSYNEQFF. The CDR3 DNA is TGCGCCAGCAGCCGTAGCGCGAGCTCCTACAATGAGCAGTTCTTC.

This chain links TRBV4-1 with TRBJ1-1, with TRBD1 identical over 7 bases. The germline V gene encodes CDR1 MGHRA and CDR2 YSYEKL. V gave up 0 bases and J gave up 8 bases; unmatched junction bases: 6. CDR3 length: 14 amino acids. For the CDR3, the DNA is TGCGCCAGCAGCCAAGATCGGACAGGTCCCGAAGCTTTCTTT. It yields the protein CASSQDRTGPEAFF.

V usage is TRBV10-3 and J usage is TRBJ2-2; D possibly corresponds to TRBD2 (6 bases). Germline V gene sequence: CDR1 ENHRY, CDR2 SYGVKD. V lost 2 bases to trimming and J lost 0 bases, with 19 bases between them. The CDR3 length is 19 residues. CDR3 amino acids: CAISEPGLALTANTGELFF. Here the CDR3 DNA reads TGTGCCATCAGTGAGCCCGGGCTAGCGCTAACCGCGAACACCGGGGAGCTGTTTTTT.

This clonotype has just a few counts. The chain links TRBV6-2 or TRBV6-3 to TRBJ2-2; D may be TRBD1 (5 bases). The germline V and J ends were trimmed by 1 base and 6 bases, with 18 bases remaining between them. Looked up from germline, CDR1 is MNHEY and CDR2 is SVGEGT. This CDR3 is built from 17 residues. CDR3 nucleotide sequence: TGTGCCAGCAGTTACTTCTCTACCGCAGGGTTGGCCGGGGAGCTGTTTTTT. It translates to CASSYFSTAGLAGELFF.

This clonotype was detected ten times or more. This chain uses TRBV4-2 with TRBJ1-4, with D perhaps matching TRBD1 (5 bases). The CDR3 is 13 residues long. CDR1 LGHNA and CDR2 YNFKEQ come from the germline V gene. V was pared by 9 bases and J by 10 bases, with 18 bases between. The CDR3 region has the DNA TGTGCCAGTCTTGGACCGCCTCAGGGAAAACTGTTTTTT. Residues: CASLGPPQGKLFF.

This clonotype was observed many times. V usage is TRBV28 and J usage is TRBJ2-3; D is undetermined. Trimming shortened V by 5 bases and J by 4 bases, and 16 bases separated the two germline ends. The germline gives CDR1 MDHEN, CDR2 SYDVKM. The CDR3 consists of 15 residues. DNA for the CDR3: TGTGCCAGCAGTCCTCGAGACTTCACCCCAGATACGCAGTATTTT. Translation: CASSPRDFTPDTQYF.

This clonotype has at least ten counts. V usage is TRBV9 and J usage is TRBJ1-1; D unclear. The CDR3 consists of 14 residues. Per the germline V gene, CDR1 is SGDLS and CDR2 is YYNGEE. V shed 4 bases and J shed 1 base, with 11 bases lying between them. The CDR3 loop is CASSPVIWNTEAFF. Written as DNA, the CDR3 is TGTGCCAGCAGCCCCGTTATATGGAACACTGAAGCTTTCTTT.

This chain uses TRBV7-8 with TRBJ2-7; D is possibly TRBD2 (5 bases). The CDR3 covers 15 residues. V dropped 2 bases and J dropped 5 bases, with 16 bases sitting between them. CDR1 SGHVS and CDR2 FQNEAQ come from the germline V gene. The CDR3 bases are TGTGCCAGCAGCTTATTATCCGGGAACGGTCACGAGCAGTACTTC. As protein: CASSLLSGNGHEQYF.

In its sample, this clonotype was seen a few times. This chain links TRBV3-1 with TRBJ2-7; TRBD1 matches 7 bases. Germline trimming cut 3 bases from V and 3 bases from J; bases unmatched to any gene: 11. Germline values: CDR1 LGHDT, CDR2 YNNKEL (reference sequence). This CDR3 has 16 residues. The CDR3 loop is CASSHQLRDRVYEQYF. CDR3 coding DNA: TGTGCCAGCAGCCACCAGCTCCGGGACAGAGTCTACGAGCAGTACTTC.

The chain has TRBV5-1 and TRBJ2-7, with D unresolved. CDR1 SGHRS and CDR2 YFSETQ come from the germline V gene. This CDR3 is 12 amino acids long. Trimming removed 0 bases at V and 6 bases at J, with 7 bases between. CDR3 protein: CASSLDSREQYF. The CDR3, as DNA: TGCGCCAGCAGCTTGGATTCGCGCGAGCAGTACTTC.

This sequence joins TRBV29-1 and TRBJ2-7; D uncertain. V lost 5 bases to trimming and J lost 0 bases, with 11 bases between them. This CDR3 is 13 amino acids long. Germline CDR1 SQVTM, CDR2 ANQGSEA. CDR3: CSVSDGISYEQYF. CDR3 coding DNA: TGCAGCGTTTCGGACGGTATCTCCTACGAGCAGTACTTC.

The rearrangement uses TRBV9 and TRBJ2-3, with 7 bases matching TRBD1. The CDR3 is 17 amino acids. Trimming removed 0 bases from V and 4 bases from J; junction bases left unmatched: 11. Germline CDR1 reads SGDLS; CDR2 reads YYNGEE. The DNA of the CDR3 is TGTGCCAGCAGCGTAGATTCTGACAGGGCTCAGGCAGATACGCAGTATTTT. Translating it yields CASSVDSDRAQADTQYF.

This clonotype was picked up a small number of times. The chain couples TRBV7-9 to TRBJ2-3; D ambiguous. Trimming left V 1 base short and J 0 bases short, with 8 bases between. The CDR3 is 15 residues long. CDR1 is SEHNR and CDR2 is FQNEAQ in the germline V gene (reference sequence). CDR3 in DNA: TGTGCCAGCAGCTTAGTCCTCTCTAGCACAGATACGCAGTATTTT. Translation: CASSLVLSSTDTQYF.

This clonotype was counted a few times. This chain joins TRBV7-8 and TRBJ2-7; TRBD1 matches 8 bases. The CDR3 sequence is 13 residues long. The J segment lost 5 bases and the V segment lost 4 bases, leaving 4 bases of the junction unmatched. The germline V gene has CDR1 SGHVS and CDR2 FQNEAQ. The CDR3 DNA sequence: TGTGCCAGCAGCTGGGACAGGTCCCACGAGCAGTACTTC. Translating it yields CASSWDRSHEQYF.